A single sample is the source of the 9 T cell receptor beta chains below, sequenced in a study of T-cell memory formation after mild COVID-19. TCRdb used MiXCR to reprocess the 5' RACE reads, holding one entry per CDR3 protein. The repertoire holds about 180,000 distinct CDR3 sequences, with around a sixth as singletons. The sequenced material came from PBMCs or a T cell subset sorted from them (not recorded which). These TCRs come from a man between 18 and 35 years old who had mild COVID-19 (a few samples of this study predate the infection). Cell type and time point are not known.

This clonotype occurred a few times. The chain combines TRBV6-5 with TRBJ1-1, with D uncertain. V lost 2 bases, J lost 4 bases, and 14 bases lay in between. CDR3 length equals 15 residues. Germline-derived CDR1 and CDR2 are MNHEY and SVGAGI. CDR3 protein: CASSYGSPWGTEAFF. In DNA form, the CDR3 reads TGTGCCAGCAGTTACGGCAGCCCATGGGGCACTGAAGCTTTCTTT.

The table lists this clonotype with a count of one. The chain's CDR3 is CASSLTGNPYEQYV. The CDR3 DNA is TGTGCCAGCAGCTTGACAGGGAACCCCTACGAGCAGTACGTC. The V and J genes are TRBV5-6 and TRBJ2-7; a weak D match, TRBD1 (6 bases). Germline assignment: CDR1 SGHDT and CDR2 YYEEEE. Trimming removed 1 base from V and 2 bases from J, with 10 bases in between. This CDR3 comprises 14 residues.

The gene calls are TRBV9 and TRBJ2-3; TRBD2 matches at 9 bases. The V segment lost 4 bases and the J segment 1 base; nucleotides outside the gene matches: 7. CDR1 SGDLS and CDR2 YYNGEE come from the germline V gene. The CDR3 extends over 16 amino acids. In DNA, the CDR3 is TGTGCCAGCAGCCCAGGGGTAGCGGGGGGCACAGATACGCAGTATTTT. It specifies CASSPGVAGGTDTQYF.

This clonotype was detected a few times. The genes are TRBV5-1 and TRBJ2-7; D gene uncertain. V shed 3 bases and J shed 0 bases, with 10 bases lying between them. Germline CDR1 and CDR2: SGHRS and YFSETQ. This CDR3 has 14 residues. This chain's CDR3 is CASSYRLSSYEQYV. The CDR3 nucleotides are TGCGCCAGCAGCTACCGACTGAGCTCCTACGAGCAGTACGTC.

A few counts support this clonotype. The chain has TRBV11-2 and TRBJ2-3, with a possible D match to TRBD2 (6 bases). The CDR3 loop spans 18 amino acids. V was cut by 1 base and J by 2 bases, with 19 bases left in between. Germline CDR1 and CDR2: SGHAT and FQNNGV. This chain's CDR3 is CASSLGVWGGDLTDTQYF. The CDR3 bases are TGTGCCAGCAGCTTAGGGGTTTGGGGCGGGGACCTCACAGATACGCAGTATTTT.

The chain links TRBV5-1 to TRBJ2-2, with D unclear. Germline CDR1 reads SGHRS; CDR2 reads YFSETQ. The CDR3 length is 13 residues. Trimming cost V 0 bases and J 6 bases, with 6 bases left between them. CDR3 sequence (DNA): TGCGCCAGCAGCTTGGACAGCCCCGGGGAGCTGTTTTTT. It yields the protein CASSLDSPGELFF.

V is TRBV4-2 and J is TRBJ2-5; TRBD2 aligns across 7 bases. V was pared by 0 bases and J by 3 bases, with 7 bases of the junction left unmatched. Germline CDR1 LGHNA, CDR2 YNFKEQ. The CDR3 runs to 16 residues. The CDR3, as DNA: TGTGCCAGCAGCCAAGATCTAGGTCGGGGGGAAGAGACCCAGTACTTC. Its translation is CASSQDLGRGEETQYF.

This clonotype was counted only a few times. CDR3 in DNA: TGTGCCAGCTCACGCGATGGCACTTCCTACGAGCAGTACGTC. It encodes CASSRDGTSYEQYV. The gene calls are TRBV18 and TRBJ2-7; D gene ambiguous. Germline loops: CDR1 KGHSH, CDR2 LQKENI. The CDR3 consists of 14 residues. V lost 4 bases, J lost 1 base, and 11 bases lay in between.

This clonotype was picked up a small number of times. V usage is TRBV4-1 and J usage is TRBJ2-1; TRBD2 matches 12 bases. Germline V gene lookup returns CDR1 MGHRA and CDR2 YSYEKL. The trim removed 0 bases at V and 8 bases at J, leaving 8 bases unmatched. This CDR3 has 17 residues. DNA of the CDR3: TGCGCCAGCAGCCAAGATTGGGCTAGCGGGGGGGCCCATGAGCAGTTCTTC. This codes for CASSQDWASGGAHEQFF.